The sequence of this T cell receptor beta chain was determined in a study of CD8+ T cells in alopecia areata. Study background: The duration of tofacitinib was 6 to 18 months, with 6 months off drug afterward. Study-wide points: Affected scalp, especially in alopecia totalis/universalis, had a higher clonality than normal scalp did.

The authors extracted RNA and reverse transcribed it into cDNA as the sequencing template. The protocol was immunoSEQ multiplex PCR, while the TCRdb copy is restricted to in-frame clones and leaves out a portion. The repertoire has 75,000 to 100,000 clones, about three quarters of them found once; the top ten carry roughly 17%. Indicated treatment: oral pan-JAK inhibitor, 5-10 mg twice daily. Punch biopsies of lesional scalp, plus peripheral blood, were taken from alopecia areata patients. From PBMCs, CD4+ and CD8+ T cells were sorted. In regard to this clone: Antigen specificity is unknown.

V was pared by 6 bases and J by 1 base, with 10 bases between. The CDR3 totals 14 residues. Looked up from germline, CDR1 is ENHRY and CDR2 is SYGVKD. The chain has TRBV10-3 and TRBJ1-5; D is uncertain. Sequencing used CD8+ T cells sorted from blood, obtained around week 42, from a patient treated with tofacitinib. The sequence was obtained from a human donor with alopecia areata. CDR3 sequence: CAIRDVGSNQPQHF. CDR3 bases: TGTGCCATCAGGGACGTGGGGAGCAATCAGCCCCAGCATTTT.